This record covers a single TCR beta chain. The length of the CDR3 is 15 residues. V was pared by 4 bases and J by 5 bases, with 12 bases between. Germline lookup yields CDR1 SGHVS and CDR2 FQNEAQ. This sample is drawn from a study of cytomegalovirus exposure and HLA in healthy donors. Use of 60 Vbeta and 13 Jbeta primers characterized the PCR. Only in-frame clones appear in the TCRdb table, and some are missing; sequencing was by immunoSEQ multiplex PCR. The sample has approximately 120,000 clones, about 80% seen once. This receptor was taken from a man aged 25 to 40 in good health and CMV-seronegative. V usage is TRBV7-8 and J usage is TRBJ1-6, with D possibly matching TRBD1 (6 bases). Sequencing used PBMCs. The CDR3 DNA sequence: TGTGCCAGCAGCTCCTCCGGACAGCATAATTCACCCCTCCACTTT. Translated, it gives CASSSSGQHNSPLHF.